This TCR beta chain stems from a study of regulatory T cells in long-lasting Graves disease. The table lists this clonotype with many counts. Its specificity is unknown. The TCR beta library used iRepertoire HTBI primers with Arm-PCR amplification of CDR3. Each CDR3 protein gets one entry after TCRdb re-called the multiplex PCR reads with MiXCR. The sample carries roughly 520,000 distinct CDR3 sequences, around 12% recorded once. Study-wide points: Newly diagnosed patients shared approximately 1,000 public clonotypes; persistent patients shared about 2,500.

Documented time point: newly diagnosed GD, antithyroid drugs for less than 3 months. With RNA extracted from PBMCs as input, the TCR library was made. Patients hailed from an endocrinology department in Xi'an, China. A peripheral blood sample, approximately 10 milliliters in volume, was drawn into EDTA tubes. V was pared by 5 bases and J by 3 bases, with 14 bases of the junction left unmatched. CDR3 length: 17 residues. Germline values: CDR1 SGHAT, CDR2 FQNNGV. These data also formed part of another study, on T cells in Graves' hyperthyroidism and ophthalmopathy. That work contributes: Graves' hyperthyroidism was deemed stable absent ophthalmopathy progression within 18 months.

The TCR originated in a woman aged 25 to 39 with Graves disease. Source: peripheral blood mononuclear cells (PBMCs), taken at new diagnosis, from a patient treated with antithyroid drugs. The rearrangement uses TRBV11-2 and TRBJ2-7; 9 positions match TRBD2. Written as DNA, the CDR3 is TGTGCCAGCAGCCTCCTAGGACTTAGCGGGAGAGGCTACGAGCAGTACTTC. Its protein is CASSLLGLSGRGYEQYF.